Listed below are T cell receptor beta chains from one sample, sequenced in a study of regulatory T cells in long-lasting Graves disease. Each CDR3 protein gets one entry after TCRdb re-called the multiplex PCR reads with MiXCR. The top ten hold about 23% of the sample, which has about 440,000 distinct CDR3 sequences, roughly 15% seen once. This sample also belongs to another study, concerning T cells in Graves' hyperthyroidism and ophthalmopathy.

Sequenced material: peripheral blood mononuclear cells (PBMCs), taken at new diagnosis, from a patient treated with antithyroid drugs. Every receptor here comes from a woman between 18 and 29 years old with Graves disease. Both conserved end residues are part of each CDR3. D genes are given only for firm matches. For some rows the clone size is stated as once, few or many, or as a class when expanded; others skip it.

V	size	D	J	CDR3	DNA
TRBV20-1	.	TRBD2	TRBJ2-3	CSARGAPGLAGEGVTDTQYF	TGCAGTGCTAGAGGGGCTCCGGGACTAGCGGGAGAGGGGGTCACAGATACGCAGTATTTT
TRBV24-1	many	TRBD1	TRBJ2-1	CATSDFTGGGYNEQFF	TGTGCCACCAGTGATTTTACAGGGGGTGGGTACAATGAGCAGTTCTTC
TRBV11-1	.	TRBD2	TRBJ2-7	CASSFGLAGGVYF	TGTGCCAGCAGCTTTGGACTAGCGGGAGGGGTGTACTTC
TRBV5-1	.	.	TRBJ1-5	CASYPGANSNQPQHF	TGCGCCAGCTACCCGGGGGCAAATAGCAATCAGCCCCAGCATTTT
TRBV27	many	.	TRBJ2-5	CASSWKDPWGTQYF	TGTGCCAGCAGTTGGAAGGACCCCTGGGGGACCCAGTACTTC
TRBV27	few	.	TRBJ2-7	CASTPSGDLYEQYF	TGTGCCAGCACCCCCAGCGGAGATCTCTACGAGCAGTACTTC
TRBV24-1	many	TRBD2	TRBJ2-1	CATSDLRPGTSGRAYNEQFF	TGTGCCACCAGTGATTTGCGGCCTGGGACTAGCGGGAGGGCCTACAATGAGCAGTTCTTC
TRBV27	many	.	TRBJ1-1	CASSKNLGEAFF	TGTGCCAGCAGTAAAAATCTAGGCGAGGCTTTCTTT
TRBV10-2	few	.	TRBJ1-4	CASSELAGREKLFF	TGCGCCAGCAGTGAGTTGGCCGGAAGGGAAAAACTGTTTTTT
TRBV5-1	many	.	TRBJ2-2	CASHVGSNTGELFF	TGCGCCAGCCACGTGGGCAGTAACACCGGGGAGCTGTTTTTT
TRBV24-1	few	.	TRBJ1-5	CATTQREGHSNQPQHF	TGTGCCACCACCCAGCGAGAGGGTCATAGCAATCAGCCCCAGCATTTT
TRBV28	few	TRBD2	TRBJ2-7	CASSPRTRRSPYEQYF	TGTGCCAGCAGTCCGAGGACTAGAAGAAGTCCCTACGAGCAGTACTTC
TRBV20-1	many	.	TRBJ2-2	CSASFVNTGELFF	TGCAGTGCTAGTTTCGTGAACACCGGGGAGCTGTTTTTT
TRBV29-1	many	.	TRBJ2-7	CSVVGRNYEQYF	TGCAGCGTTGTTGGCAGAAATTACGAGCAGTACTTC
TRBV20-1	many	.	TRBJ2-2	CSAKGDEAGELFF	TGCAGTGCTAAGGGGGATGAGGCCGGGGAGCTGTTTTTT
TRBV28	.	TRBD1	TRBJ1-5	CATISPDRGRQQPQHF	TGTGCCACCATTTCCCCGGACAGGGGTAGACAACAGCCCCAGCATTTT
TRBV19	once	.	TRBJ2-7	CASRPNAGVFYEQYF	TGTGCCAGCAGGCCAAATGCAGGGGTCTTCTACGAGCAGTACTTC
TRBV10-3	.	TRBD1	TRBJ2-7	CAISTYRTGVNEQYF	TGTGCCATCAGCACCTACCGGACAGGGGTCAACGAGCAGTACTTC
TRBV20-1	.	TRBD2	TRBJ2-7	CSARDPLSGSTYEQYF	TGCAGTGCTAGAGATCCCCTTAGCGGGAGTACCTACGAGCAGTACTTC
TRBV5-1	few	TRBD1	TRBJ1-5	CASSEGTGVTQPQHF	TGCGCCAGCAGTGAAGGGACAGGGGTGACCCAGCCCCAGCATTTT